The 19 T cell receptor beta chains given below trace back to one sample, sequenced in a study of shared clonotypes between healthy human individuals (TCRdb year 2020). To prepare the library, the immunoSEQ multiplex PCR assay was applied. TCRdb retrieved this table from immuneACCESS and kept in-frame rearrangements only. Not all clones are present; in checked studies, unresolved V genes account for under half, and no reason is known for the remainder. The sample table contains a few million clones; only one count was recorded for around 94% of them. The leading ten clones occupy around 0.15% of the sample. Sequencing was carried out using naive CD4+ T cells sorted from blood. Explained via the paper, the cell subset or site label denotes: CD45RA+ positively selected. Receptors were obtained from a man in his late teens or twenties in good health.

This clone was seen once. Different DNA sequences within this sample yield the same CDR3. This chain's CDR3 is CASSLEAGPYEQYF. The DNA for the CDR3 is TGTGCCAGCAGCTTAGAGGCGGGCCCCTACGAGCAGTACTTC. The chain carries TRBV7-2 and TRBJ2-7, with TRBD2 as a possible D gene (5 bases). The V and J ends lost 1 base and 2 bases respectively, with 9 bases between them. Germline CDR1 and CDR2: SGHTA and FQGNSA. The CDR3 has 14 amino acids.

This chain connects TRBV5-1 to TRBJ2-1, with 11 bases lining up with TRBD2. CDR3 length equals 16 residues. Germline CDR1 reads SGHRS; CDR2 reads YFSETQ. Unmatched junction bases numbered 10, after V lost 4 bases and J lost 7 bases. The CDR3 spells CASSLTGTSGRNEQFF. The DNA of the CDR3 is TGCGCCAGCAGCCTCACCGGGACTAGCGGTCGGAATGAGCAGTTCTTC.

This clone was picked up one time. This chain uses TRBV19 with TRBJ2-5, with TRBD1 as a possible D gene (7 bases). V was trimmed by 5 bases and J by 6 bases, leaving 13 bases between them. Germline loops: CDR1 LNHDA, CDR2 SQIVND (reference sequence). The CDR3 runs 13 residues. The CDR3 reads CASSPGGRQTQYF. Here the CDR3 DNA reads TGTGCCAGTAGTCCAGGGGGGAGGCAGACCCAGTACTTC.

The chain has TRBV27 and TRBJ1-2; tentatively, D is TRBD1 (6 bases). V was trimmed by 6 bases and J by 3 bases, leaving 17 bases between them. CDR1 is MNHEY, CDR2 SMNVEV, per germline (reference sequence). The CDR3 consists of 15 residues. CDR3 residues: CASRGSGEEDYGYTF. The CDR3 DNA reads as TGTGCCAGCAGGGGGTCAGGGGAGGAGGACTATGGCTACACCTTC.

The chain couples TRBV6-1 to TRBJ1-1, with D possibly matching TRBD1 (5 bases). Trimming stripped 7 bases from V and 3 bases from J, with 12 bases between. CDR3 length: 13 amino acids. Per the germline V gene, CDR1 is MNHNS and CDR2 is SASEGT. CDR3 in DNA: TGTGCCAGCACCAACTTAGGGGACACTGAAGCTTTCTTT. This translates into CASTNLGDTEAFF.

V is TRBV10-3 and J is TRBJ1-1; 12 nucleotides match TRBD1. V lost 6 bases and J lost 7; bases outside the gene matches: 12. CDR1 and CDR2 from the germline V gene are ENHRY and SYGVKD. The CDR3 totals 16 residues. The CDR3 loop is CAISFSPGQGADEAFF. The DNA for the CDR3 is TGTGCCATCAGCTTTAGCCCGGGACAGGGGGCTGATGAAGCTTTCTTT.

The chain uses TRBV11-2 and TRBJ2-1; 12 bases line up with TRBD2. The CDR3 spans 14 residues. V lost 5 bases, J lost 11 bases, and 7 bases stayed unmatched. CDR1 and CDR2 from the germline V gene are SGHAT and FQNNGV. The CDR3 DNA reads TGTGCCAGCAGCCCAACTAGCGGGAGGCTTCAGCAGTTCTTC. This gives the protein CASSPTSGRLQQFF.

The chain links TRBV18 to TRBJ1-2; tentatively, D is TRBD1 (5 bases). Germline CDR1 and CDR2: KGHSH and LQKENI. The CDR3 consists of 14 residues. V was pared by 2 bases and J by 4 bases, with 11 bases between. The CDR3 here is CASSPGGIGYGYTF. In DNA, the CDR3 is TGTGCCAGCTCACCAGGGGGAATTGGCTATGGCTACACCTTC.

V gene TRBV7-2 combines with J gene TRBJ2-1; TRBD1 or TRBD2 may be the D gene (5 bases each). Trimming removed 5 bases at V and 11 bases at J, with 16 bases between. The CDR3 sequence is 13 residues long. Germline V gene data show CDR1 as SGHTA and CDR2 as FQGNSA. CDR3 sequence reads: CASSEGMGDKQFF. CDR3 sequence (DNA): TGTGCCAGCAGCGAGGGGATGGGCGATAAGCAGTTCTTC.

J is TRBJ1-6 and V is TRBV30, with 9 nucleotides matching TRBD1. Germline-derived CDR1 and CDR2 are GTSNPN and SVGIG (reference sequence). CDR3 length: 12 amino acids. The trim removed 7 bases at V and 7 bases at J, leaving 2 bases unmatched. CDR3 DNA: TGTGCCTTTGGGACAGGGAATTCACCCCTCCACTTT. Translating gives CAFGTGNSPLHF. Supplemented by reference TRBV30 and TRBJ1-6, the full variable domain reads SQTIHQWPATLVQPVGSPLSLECTVEGTSNPNLYWYRQAAGRGLQLLFYSVGIGQISSEVPQNLSASRPQDRQFILSSKKLLLSDSGFYLCAFGTGNSPLHFGNGTRLTVT.

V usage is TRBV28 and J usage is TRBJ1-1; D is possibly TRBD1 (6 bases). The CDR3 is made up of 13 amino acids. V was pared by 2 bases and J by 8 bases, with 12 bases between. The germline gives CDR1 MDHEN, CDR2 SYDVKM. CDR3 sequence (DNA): TGTGCCAGCAGTTTAGGGGCGGACAGAGAAGCTTTCTTT. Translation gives CASSLGADREAFF.

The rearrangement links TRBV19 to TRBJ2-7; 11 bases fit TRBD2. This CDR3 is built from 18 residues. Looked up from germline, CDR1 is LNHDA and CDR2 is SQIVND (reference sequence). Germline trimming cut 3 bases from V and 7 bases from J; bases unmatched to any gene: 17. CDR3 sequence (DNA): TGTGCCAGTAGTATTCCTTCGAAGACTAGCGGGACCCTGGGGGAGCAGTACTTC. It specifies CASSIPSKTSGTLGEQYF.

The CDR3 bases are TGTGCCAGCAGATACTTGGGGCCAGGGAGCACAGATACGCAGTATTTT. It codes for CASRYLGPGSTDTQYF. The V and J genes are TRBV2 and TRBJ2-3; D perhaps matches TRBD1 (5 bases). The CDR3 is 16 amino acids. Trimming cost V 6 bases and J 0 bases, with 16 bases left between them. CDR1 and CDR2 (germline): SNHLY, FYNNEI.

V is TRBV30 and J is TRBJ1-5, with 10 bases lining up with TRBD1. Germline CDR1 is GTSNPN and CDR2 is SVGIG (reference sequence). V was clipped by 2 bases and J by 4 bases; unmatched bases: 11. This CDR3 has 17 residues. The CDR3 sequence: CAWSTYPPGQGNQPQHF. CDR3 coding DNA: TGTGCCTGGAGTACCTACCCCCCGGGACAGGGGAATCAGCCCCAGCATTTT.

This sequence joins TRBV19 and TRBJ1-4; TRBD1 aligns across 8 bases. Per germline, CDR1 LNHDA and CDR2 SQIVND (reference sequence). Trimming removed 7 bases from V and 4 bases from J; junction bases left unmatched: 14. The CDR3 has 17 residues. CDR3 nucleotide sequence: TGTGCCAGTACGAGGCGCAGGGGGCAGCTCGGTAATGAAAAACTGTTTTTT. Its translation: CASTRRRGQLGNEKLFF. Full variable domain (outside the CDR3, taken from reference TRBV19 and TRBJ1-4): DGGITQSPKYLFRKEGQNVTLSCEQNLNHDAMYWYRQDPGQGLRLIYYSQIVNDFQKGDIAEGYSVSREKKESFPLTVTSAQKNPTAFYLCASTRRRGQLGNEKLFFGSGTQLSVL.

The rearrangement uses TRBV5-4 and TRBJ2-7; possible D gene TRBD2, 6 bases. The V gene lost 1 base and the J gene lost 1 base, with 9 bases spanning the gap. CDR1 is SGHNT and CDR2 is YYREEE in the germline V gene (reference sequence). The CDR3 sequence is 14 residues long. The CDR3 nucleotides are TGTGCCAGCAGCTTGAACGGGGGTTCCTACGAGCAGTACTTC. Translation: CASSLNGGSYEQYF.

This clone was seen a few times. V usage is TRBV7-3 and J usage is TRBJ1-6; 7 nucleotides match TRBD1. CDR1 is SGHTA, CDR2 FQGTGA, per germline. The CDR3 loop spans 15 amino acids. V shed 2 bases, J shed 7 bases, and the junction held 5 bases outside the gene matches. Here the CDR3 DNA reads TGTGCCAGCAGCTTATCAGGGGGAGGGAATTCACCCCTCCACTTT. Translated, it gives CASSLSGGGNSPLHF.

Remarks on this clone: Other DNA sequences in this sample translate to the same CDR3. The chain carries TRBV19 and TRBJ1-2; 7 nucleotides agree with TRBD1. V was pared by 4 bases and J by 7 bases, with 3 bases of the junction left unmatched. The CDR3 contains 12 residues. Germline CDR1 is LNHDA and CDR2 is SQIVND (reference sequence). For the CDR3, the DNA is TGTGCCAGTAGTAACGACAGGGTTGGCTACACCTTC. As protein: CASSNDRVGYTF.

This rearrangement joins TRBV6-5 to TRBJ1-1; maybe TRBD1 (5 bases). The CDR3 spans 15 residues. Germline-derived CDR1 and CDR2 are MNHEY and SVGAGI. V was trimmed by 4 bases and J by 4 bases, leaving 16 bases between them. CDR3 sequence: CASSSTWGAGTEAFF. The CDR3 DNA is TGTGCCAGCAGTTCGACATGGGGCGCGGGCACTGAAGCTTTCTTT.